A single sample is the source of the 20 T cell receptor beta chains below, sequenced in a study of blood T cells in healthy people across ages. The second PCR ran about 6 to 11 cycles with a sample-barcoded 5' primer and J-beta primers. Each CDR3 protein gets one entry after TCRdb re-called the 5' RACE reads with MiXCR. Among 550,000 to 600,000 distinct CDR3 sequences listed, more than 45% were seen once. Sequenced input: blood. Receptors were obtained from a man older than 75 in good health.

This clonotype was detected ten times or more. This chain uses TRBV29-1 with TRBJ1-2, with 9 nucleotides matching TRBD1. V shed 7 bases, J shed 0 bases, and the junction held 6 bases outside the gene matches. From germline, CDR1 is SQVTM and CDR2 ANQGSEA. The CDR3 has 14 amino acids. CDR3 DNA: TGCAGCGCCGTGGGGACAGGGACTAACTATGGCTACACCTTC. It translates to CSAVGTGTNYGYTF.

This clonotype appeared many times. Here the CDR3 reads CASSLDRDYGYTF. The CDR3, as DNA: TGTGCCAGCAGCCTAGACAGGGATTATGGCTACACCTTC. The rearrangement links TRBV6-6 to TRBJ1-2; 7 nucleotides line up with TRBD1. The CDR3 consists of 13 residues. The V gene's germline CDR1 is MNHNY and CDR2 SVGAGI (reference sequence). V gave up 6 bases and J gave up 5 bases; unmatched junction bases: 6.

This chain links TRBV28 with TRBJ2-1, with TRBD1 as a possible D gene (6 bases). Trimming pared 10 bases from V and 2 bases from J, leaving 18 bases between. This CDR3 spans 15 amino acids. CDR1 MDHEN and CDR2 SYDVKM come from the germline V gene. This CDR3 is CATQPQQGTYNEQFF. The CDR3 region has the DNA TGTGCCACCCAACCCCAACAGGGTACCTACAATGAGCAGTTCTTC.

The J gene is TRBJ1-5, the V gene TRBV20-1; possible D gene TRBD1, 6 bases. Trimming took off 5 bases at V and 5 bases at J, with 10 bases between the two ends. CDR3 length: 12 residues. Germline V gene data show CDR1 as DFQATT and CDR2 as SNEGSKA (reference sequence). CDR3 nucleotides: TGCAGTGCTCGGGACAAGGATCAGCCCCAGCATTTT. Protein sequence: CSARDKDQPQHF.

The J gene is TRBJ2-3, the V gene TRBV5-1, with 7 bases that match TRBD1. This CDR3 has 15 residues. Per the germline V gene, CDR1 is SGHRS and CDR2 is YFSETQ. The V and J ends lost 2 bases and 2 bases, in that order; junction bases with no gene match: 5. Written as DNA, the CDR3 is TGCGCCAGCAGCTTTGACAGGGTGGCCACAGATACGCAGTATTTT. It encodes CASSFDRVATDTQYF. Filled out from reference TRBV5-1 and TRBJ2-3, the complete variable domain reads KAGVTQTPRYLIKTRGQQVTLSCSPISGHRSVSWYQQTPGQGLQFLFEYFSETQRNKGNFPGRFSGRQFSNSRSEMNVSTLELGDSALYLCASSFDRVATDTQYFGPGTRLTVL.

In its sample, this clonotype was seen a few times. The CDR3 is CASSPASGGAREQYF. The CDR3 nucleotides read TGTGCCAGCAGCCCTGCTAGCGGGGGGGCGAGAGAGCAGTACTTC. This chain uses TRBV7-3 with TRBJ2-7; 12 bases are a match to TRBD2. V lost 5 bases, J lost 7 bases, and 9 bases stayed unmatched. This CDR3 contains 15 residues. The germline gives CDR1 SGHTA, CDR2 FQGTGA.

Comment on this clonotype: A read error may produce the germline difference seen at one junction end. The chain combines TRBV7-8 with TRBJ2-4; D remains unclear. The last part of the DNA fits TRBJ2-7 better; the J call may be wrong. The CDR3 extends over 14 amino acids. Looked up from germline, CDR1 is SGHVS and CDR2 is FQNEAQ. The CDR3 DNA follows: TGTGTCAGCAGCCTCAGGACCGATACCTACGAGCAGTACTTC. Translation: CVSSLRTDTYEQYF.

V gene TRBV5-1 combines with J gene TRBJ1-2; D might be TRBD1 (6 bases). V dropped 2 bases and J dropped 0 bases, with 14 bases sitting between them. Germline loops: CDR1 SGHRS, CDR2 YFSETQ. CDR3 length equals 16 residues. The CDR3 here is CASSFYGTPTNYGYTF. DNA for the CDR3: TGCGCCAGCAGCTTTTATGGGACACCTACTAACTATGGCTACACCTTC.

This clonotype was observed a handful of times. The gene calls are TRBV7-2 and TRBJ2-4, with D perhaps assigned TRBD1 or TRBD2 (5 bases each). The germline V gene has CDR1 SGHTA and CDR2 FQGNSA. The CDR3 length is 17 residues. V shed 5 bases and J shed 2 bases, with 19 bases lying between them. DNA of the CDR3: TGTGCCAGCAGCCCGGGCGCGGGTGAGGGACCCAAAAACATTCAGTACTTC. It translates to CASSPGAGEGPKNIQYF.

This clonotype was picked up one time. A junction boundary mismatches the germline segment, possibly from a read error. This chain connects TRBV5-5 to TRBJ1-1, with 7 positions matching TRBD1. There are 15 residues in the CDR3. Looked up from germline, CDR1 is SGHKS and CDR2 is YYEKEE (reference sequence). This CDR3 is CASSLNQGENTGAFF. CDR3 in DNA: TGTGCCAGCAGCTTGAATCAGGGGGAGAACACTGGAGCTTTCTTT.

The rearrangement uses TRBV5-5 and TRBJ1-6; maybe TRBD1 (6 bases). The germline V gene has CDR1 SGHKS and CDR2 YYEKEE (reference sequence). This CDR3 has 14 residues. V was clipped by 4 bases and J by 5 bases, with 10 bases between them. CDR3 DNA sequence: TGTGCCAGCAGCGCCACAGGGAATAATTCACCCCTCCACTTT. It translates to CASSATGNNSPLHF.

The chain links TRBV27 to TRBJ2-5, with a weak D call TRBD2 (5 bases). The CDR3 extends over 14 amino acids. Trimming removed 2 bases from V and 2 bases from J, with 9 bases in between. CDR1 is MNHEY and CDR2 is SMNVEV in the germline V gene (reference sequence). This CDR3 is CASSLLAFQETQYF. CDR3 nucleotides: TGTGCCAGCAGTTTACTAGCATTTCAAGAGACCCAGTACTTC.

V and J are TRBV7-2 and TRBJ2-1, with a tentative D call TRBD1 (6 bases). The V gene lost 4 bases and the J gene lost 4 bases, with 17 bases spanning the gap. Germline V gene sequence: CDR1 SGHTA, CDR2 FQGNSA. This CDR3 comprises 16 residues. CDR3 sequence reads: CASSYPASRGYNEQFF. CDR3 bases: TGTGCCAGCAGCTACCCGGCTAGCAGGGGTTACAATGAGCAGTTCTTC.

The V call is TRBV7-2, the J call TRBJ2-3, with D perhaps assigned TRBD1 or TRBD2 (7 bases each). Trimming took off 8 bases at V and 3 bases at J, with 18 bases between the two ends. The CDR3 loop spans 15 amino acids. Germline-derived CDR1 and CDR2 are SGHTA and FQGNSA. The CDR3 is CASGEGAARTDTQYF. Written as DNA, the CDR3 is TGTGCCAGCGGGGAGGGGGCAGCTAGGACAGATACGCAGTATTTT.

As for this clonotype: A read error is possible here, since a much larger clone lies one base away. V usage is TRBV6-1 and J usage is TRBJ1-4; D is unclear. CDR1 is MNHNS, CDR2 SASEGT, per germline. The CDR3 covers 17 residues. The V and J ends lost 9 bases and 0 bases respectively, with 20 bases between them. CDR3 DNA: TGTGCCAGTGGCTGGCACATTAACCTCGCAACTAATGAAAAACTGTTTTTT. As protein: CASGWHINLATNEKLFF.

The rearrangement joins TRBV7-2 to TRBJ2-3; no reliable D call. V was shortened by 5 bases and J by 10 bases, with 10 bases between the two germline ends. Per germline, CDR1 SGHTA and CDR2 FQGNSA. CDR3 length: 11 residues. Here the CDR3 reads CASSTIGPQYF. Here the CDR3 DNA reads TGTGCCAGCAGCACCATAGGGCCGCAGTATTTT.

This clonotype was counted a few times. The chain recombines TRBV20-1 with TRBJ1-1; 8 bases are shared with TRBD1. Trimming took 3 bases from V and 1 from J; bases not matched to a gene: 4. The CDR3 is 14 amino acids. The germline V gene encodes CDR1 DFQATT and CDR2 SNEGSKA (reference sequence). The CDR3 DNA sequence: TGCAGTGCTAGGGGCGGGACAGGGAACACTGAAGCTTTCTTT. Its protein product is CSARGGTGNTEAFF.

This clonotype has just one count. V gene TRBV10-3 combines with J gene TRBJ2-1; D might be TRBD2 (6 bases). The CDR3 consists of 13 residues. Germline CDR1 reads ENHRY; CDR2 reads SYGVKD. Trimming took off 4 bases at V and 6 bases at J, with 10 bases between the two ends. The DNA for the CDR3 is TGTGCCATCAGTGTGGGGGGTCTCAATGAGCAGTTCTTC. Translating it yields CAISVGGLNEQFF.

V usage is TRBV20-1 and J usage is TRBJ2-7, with unresolved D. Germline loops: CDR1 DFQATT, CDR2 SNEGSKA (reference sequence). CDR3 length: 11 amino acids. Trimming took off 6 bases at V and 7 bases at J, with 13 bases between the two ends. This CDR3 reads CSATIYNEQYF. The CDR3 nucleotides are TGCAGTGCCACGATTTACAATGAGCAGTACTTC.

In this sample, this clonotype turned up a few times. The rearrangement uses TRBV7-2 and TRBJ2-7, with D hard to call. V was shortened by 6 bases and J by 2 bases, with 11 bases between the two germline ends. There are 13 residues in the CDR3. Germline CDR1 is SGHTA and CDR2 is FQGNSA. CDR3 sequence: CASSPARPYEQYF. The CDR3 DNA follows: TGTGCCAGCAGTCCGGCCCGCCCCTACGAGCAGTACTTC.